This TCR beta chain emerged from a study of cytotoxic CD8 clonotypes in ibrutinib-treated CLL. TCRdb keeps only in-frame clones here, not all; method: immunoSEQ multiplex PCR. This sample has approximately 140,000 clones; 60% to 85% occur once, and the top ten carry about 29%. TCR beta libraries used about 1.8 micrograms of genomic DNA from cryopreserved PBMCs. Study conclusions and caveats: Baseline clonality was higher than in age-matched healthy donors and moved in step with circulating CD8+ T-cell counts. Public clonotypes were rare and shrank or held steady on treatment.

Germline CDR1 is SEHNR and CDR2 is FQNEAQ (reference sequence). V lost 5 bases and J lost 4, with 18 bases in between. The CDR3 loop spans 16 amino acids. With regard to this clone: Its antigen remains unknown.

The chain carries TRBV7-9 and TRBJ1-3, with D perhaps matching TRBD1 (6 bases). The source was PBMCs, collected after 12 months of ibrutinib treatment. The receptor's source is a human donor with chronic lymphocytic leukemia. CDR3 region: CASSAGDYSGGNTIYF. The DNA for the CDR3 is TGTGCCAGCAGCGCAGGGGACTACTCTGGGGGAAACACCATATATTTT.